Each of the 10 T cell receptor beta chains below was sequenced from the same sample in a study of neoadjuvant anti-PD-1 for oral cavity cancer. The time point denotes: after neoadjuvant nivolumab, at surgical resection. Clones were read by immunoSEQ multiplex PCR, and TCRdb kept only the in-frame ones, dropping some. Of around 7,800 clones in the sample, 69% are singletons; the top ten hold around 2.8%. This sample comprised PBMCs, obtained after nivolumab (anti-PD-1) treatment. The receptors were gathered from a person aged 40 to 85 with oral cavity squamous cell carcinoma.

This rearrangement joins TRBV9 to TRBJ2-1, with D perhaps assigned TRBD1 or TRBD2 (6 bases each). The germline V and J ends were trimmed by 0 bases and 9 bases, with 13 bases remaining between them. The CDR3 totals 14 residues. Germline lookup yields CDR1 SGDLS and CDR2 YYNGEE. DNA for the CDR3: TGTGCCAGCAGCGTAGACCCGGGGGCTGGTGAGCAGTTCTTC. This encodes CASSVDPGAGEQFF.

The rearrangement links TRBV7-9 to TRBJ2-1, with 9 positions matching TRBD1. J was trimmed by 6 bases and V by 6 bases; bases with no gene match: 12. The CDR3 consists of 16 residues. Germline-derived CDR1 and CDR2 are SEHNR and FQNEAQ (reference sequence). DNA of the CDR3: TGTGCCAGCAGGCAAATTACAGGGGGCGCCGGCAATGAGCAGTTCTTC. This translates into CASRQITGGAGNEQFF. Based on the CDR3 plus reference TRBV7-9 and TRBJ2-1, the full variable domain is DTGVSQNPRHKITKRGQNVTFRCDPISEHNRLYWYRQTLGQGPEFLTYFQNEAQLEKSRLLSDRFSAERPKGSFSTLEIQRTEQGDSAMYLCASRQITGGAGNEQFFGPGTRLTVL.

The chain employs TRBV19 and TRBJ2-2, with a possible D match to TRBD1 (6 bases). CDR3 length: 13 residues. Trimming left V 5 bases short and J 8 bases short, with 12 bases between. In germline, CDR1 is LNHDA, CDR2 SQIVND (reference sequence). This CDR3 reads CASSSRTAGELFF. In nucleotides, the CDR3 is TGTGCCAGTAGTTCTCGGACAGCTGGGGAGCTGTTTTTT.

The genes are TRBV27 and TRBJ1-5; 11 nucleotides match TRBD1. The junction had 9 bases not matched to a gene; V was cut back by 5 bases and J by 6 bases. This CDR3 has 16 amino acids. Germline V lookup: CDR1 MNHEY, CDR2 SMNVEV (reference sequence). The CDR3 region has the DNA TGTGCCAGCAGTCCCCAGGGACAGGGGGGTAGTCAGCCCCAGCATTTT. Translated, it gives CASSPQGQGGSQPQHF.

The chain employs TRBV7-4 and TRBJ2-7, with TRBD1 identical over 8 bases. This CDR3 is 13 amino acids long. With V trimmed by 5 bases and J by 3 bases, 3 bases remained unmatched. CDR1 and CDR2 (germline): SGHVT, SQSDAQ. CDR3 in amino acids: CASSPTGGYEQYF. The CDR3 region has the DNA TGTGCCAGCAGCCCCACAGGGGGCTACGAGCAGTACTTC.

This chain connects TRBV27 to TRBJ1-5; D remains unclear. With 0 bases removed from V and 2 bases from J, the gap between germline ends came to 8 bases. The CDR3 is made up of 15 amino acids. CDR1 is MNHEY and CDR2 is SMNVEV in the germline V gene (reference sequence). The CDR3 DNA sequence: TGTGCCAGCAGTTTATCGGGTATGGGCAATCAGCCCCAGCATTTT. Protein sequence: CASSLSGMGNQPQHF.

By sample fraction, this clone is large. This sequence joins TRBV29-1 and TRBJ1-1, with D maybe TRBD1 (6 bases). Germline CDR1 reads SQVTM; CDR2 reads ANQGSEA. The CDR3 has 13 amino acids. V was trimmed by 7 bases and J by 4 bases, leaving 16 bases between them. CDR3 sequence: CSAKTGGSTEAFF. CDR3 nucleotide sequence: TGCAGCGCCAAGACAGGAGGGAGCACTGAAGCTTTCTTT.

The chain couples TRBV4-3 to TRBJ2-7; D is tentatively TRBD1 or TRBD2 (5 bases each). Germline V gives CDR1 LGHNA, CDR2 YSLEER. The CDR3 contains 17 residues. Trimming took off 0 bases at V and 5 bases at J, with 20 bases between the two ends. CDR3 in amino acids: CASSQDPGPGSGNEQYF. The CDR3 DNA is TGCGCCAGCAGCCAAGACCCGGGGCCAGGGAGCGGCAACGAGCAGTACTTC.

There are a few counts of this clone. The chain recombines TRBV30 with TRBJ1-2; TRBD1 matches at 12 bases. Germline V gene data show CDR1 as GTSNPN and CDR2 as SVGIG (reference sequence). The CDR3 has 16 amino acids. The J segment lost 0 bases and the V segment lost 4 bases, leaving 6 bases of the junction unmatched. The DNA of the CDR3 is TGTGCCTGGAACCAGGGACAGGGGGCAACTAACTATGGCTACACCTTC. Its translation: CAWNQGQGATNYGYTF.

The gene calls are TRBV5-1 and TRBJ2-5, with TRBD1 matching 7 bases. V lost 0 bases and J lost 2; bases outside the gene matches: 4. From germline, CDR1 is SGHRS and CDR2 YFSETQ. CDR3 size: 15 residues. As DNA, the CDR3 is TGCGCCAGCAGCTTGGTTAGGACAGGACAAGAGACCCAGTACTTC. Protein sequence: CASSLVRTGQETQYF.